This passage covers 28 T cell receptor beta chains from one sample sequenced in a study of regulatory T cells in long-lasting Graves disease. Relying on iRepertoire HTBI primers and Arm-PCR of CDR3 regions, the team built TCR beta libraries. TCRdb reanalysed the multiplex PCR reads using MiXCR and keeps one entry per CDR3 protein. The profile covers 400,000 to 500,000 distinct CDR3 sequences, with approximately 22% appearing a single time and about an eighth taken by the ten largest. Described time point: persistent/refractory GD, antithyroid drugs over 5 years with positive TRAb. RNA extracted from PBMCs served as the sequencing template. The starting material was peripheral blood mononuclear cells (PBMCs), obtained when the disease was refractory, from a patient treated with antithyroid drugs. These receptors all come from a female donor with Graves disease.

This chain uses TRBV18 with TRBJ2-7; D is undetermined. CDR1 is KGHSH, CDR2 LQKENI, per germline. V was cut by 3 bases and J by 7 bases, with 19 bases left in between. This CDR3 contains 15 residues. Here the CDR3 DNA reads TGTGCCAGCTCACCGGGGTCCCCTGGAAGTGGGGAGCAGTACTTC. Translation: CASSPGSPGSGEQYF.

Only a few counts were recorded for this clonotype. The J gene is TRBJ1-4, the V gene TRBV6-1; D gene unclear. Germline-derived CDR1 and CDR2 are MNHNS and SASEGT. This CDR3 has 11 residues. Trimming removed 4 bases from V and 8 bases from J, with 5 bases in between. This CDR3 reads CASSVWEKLFF. In nucleotides, the CDR3 is TGTGCCAGCAGTGTCTGGGAAAAACTGTTTTTT.

V and J are TRBV20-1 and TRBJ2-2; 9 bases fit TRBD2. The CDR3 is 18 amino acids. Germline CDR1 and CDR2: DFQATT and SNEGSKA (reference sequence). With V trimmed by 0 bases and J by 6 bases, 14 bases remained unmatched. DNA of the CDR3: TGCAGTGCTAGAGATAGGACTGGCGGGAGGGCCAACCCCGGGGAGCTGTTTTTT. This sequence encodes CSARDRTGGRANPGELFF.

This clonotype has only a few counts. The rearrangement links TRBV11-2 to TRBJ2-2; 8 bases map to TRBD1. The CDR3 consists of 15 residues. Germline CDR1 reads SGHAT; CDR2 reads FQNNGV. The V gene end was trimmed by 1 base and the J gene end by 5 bases; junction bases not matched to a gene: 3. CDR3 nucleotides: TGTGCCAGCAGCTTAGTACAGGGGGTAACCGGGGAGCTGTTTTTT. Encoded protein: CASSLVQGVTGELFF.

The V and J genes are TRBV28 and TRBJ2-3; the D gene could be TRBD1 or TRBD2 (6 bases each). Looked up from germline, CDR1 is MDHEN and CDR2 is SYDVKM. The ends were cut back, 2 bases at V and 10 bases at J, with 13 bases in the middle. The CDR3 is 13 amino acids. The CDR3 is CASSLGRGHAQYF. CDR3 DNA sequence: TGTGCCAGCAGTTTAGGGCGGGGACATGCGCAGTATTTT.

With regard to this clonotype: A much larger clone lies one base from this, so it may be a read error. This chain links TRBV6-2 or TRBV6-3 with TRBJ2-7, with 14 bases aligning to TRBD2. CDR1 is MNHEY and CDR2 is SVGEGT in the germline V gene. The CDR3 length is 15 residues. In DNA form, the CDR3 reads TGTGCCGGCAGTGGACTAGCGGGAGGAAGGTACGAGCAGTACTTC. Its translation: CAGSGLAGGRYEQYF.

This clonotype was counted many times. This chain links TRBV12-3 or TRBV12-4 with TRBJ2-7; 9 nucleotides agree with TRBD1. With V trimmed by 6 bases and J by 3 bases, 9 bases remained unmatched. The CDR3 totals 15 residues. The CDR3 nucleotides are TGTGCCAGCAGCCCCACCGGGGACAGGGACTACGAGCAGTACTTC. Translation: CASSPTGDRDYEQYF.

This clonotype was detected ten times or more. CDR3 protein: CSARVALTYEQYF. The CDR3 DNA follows: TGCAGTGCTAGAGTGGCCTTGACCTACGAGCAGTACTTC. The V and J genes are TRBV20-1 and TRBJ2-7; D not certain. The ends were cut back, 1 base at V and 2 bases at J, with 9 bases in the middle. This CDR3 is 13 amino acids long. Germline assignment: CDR1 DFQATT and CDR2 SNEGSKA (reference sequence).

This clonotype was seen repeatedly, ten times or more. The chain couples TRBV29-1 to TRBJ1-2; 9 nucleotides line up with TRBD1. Germline V gene data show CDR1 as SQVTM and CDR2 as ANQGSEA. The V and J ends lost 2 bases and 7 bases, in that order; junction bases with no gene match: 8. This CDR3 has 14 residues. CDR3 loop: CSVENTGGARGYTF. CDR3 DNA sequence: TGCAGCGTTGAAAATACAGGGGGCGCGCGTGGCTACACCTTC.

This clonotype was counted at least ten times. The gene calls are TRBV2 and TRBJ1-2; the D gene is possibly TRBD1 (6 bases). CDR3 length equals 13 residues. With 7 bases removed from V and 8 bases from J, the gap between germline ends came to 17 bases. Germline assignment: CDR1 SNHLY and CDR2 FYNNEI. The CDR3 region is CASIQGGEGGYTF. In DNA form, the CDR3 reads TGTGCCAGCATCCAAGGGGGGGAGGGAGGCTACACCTTC. The full variable domain, rest sourced from reference TRBV2 and TRBJ1-2, is EPEVTQTPSHQVTQMGQEVILRCVPISNHLYFYWYRQILGQKVEFLVSFYNNEISEKSEIFDDQFSVERPDGSNFTLKIRSTKLEDSAMYFCASIQGGEGGYTFGSGTRLTVV.

Concerning this clonotype itself: Its ends do not fully match the called genes, so a read error is possible. The rearrangement joins TRBV7-3 to TRBJ1-4, with 7 bases that match TRBD1. Germline V gene data show CDR1 as SGHTA and CDR2 as FQGTGA. The CDR3 totals 14 residues. CDR3 DNA: TGTGCCAGCGGCTTACTTGAAGGGGGCTGGAAACTGTTTTTT. It specifies CASGLLEGGWKLFF.

This clonotype was counted only a few times. V usage is TRBV27 and J usage is TRBJ2-3, with D possibly matching TRBD2 (5 bases). Germline CDR1 reads MNHEY; CDR2 reads SMNVEV (reference sequence). CDR3 length equals 18 residues. Trimming shortened V by 3 bases and J by 0 bases, and 19 bases separated the two germline ends. CDR3 sequence reads: CASSLGRGRKTSTDTQYF. The CDR3 bases are TGTGCCAGCAGTTTGGGCCGAGGGCGGAAAACTAGCACAGATACGCAGTATTTT.

V and J are TRBV5-4 and TRBJ1-1; 8 bases align to TRBD1. V lost 0 bases and J lost 1; bases outside the gene matches: 5. This CDR3 region has 16 residues. Germline values: CDR1 SGHNT, CDR2 YYREEE (reference sequence). The CDR3, as DNA: TGTGCCAGCAGCTTGGGCGGCAGGGGGCAGAACACTGAAGCTTTCTTT. Translated, it gives CASSLGGRGQNTEAFF.

This clonotype was recorded many times. V and J are TRBV20-1 and TRBJ1-4, with TRBD1 matching over 7 bases. The length of the CDR3 is 15 residues. Germline trimming cut 0 bases from V and 10 bases from J; bases unmatched to any gene: 11. Germline-derived CDR1 and CDR2 are DFQATT and SNEGSKA (reference sequence). The CDR3 DNA reads TGCAGTGCTAGAGATCCCGACAGGGTGCAGGGAAAACTGTTTTTT. This encodes CSARDPDRVQGKLFF.

This clonotype was observed at least ten times. The chain couples TRBV28 to TRBJ1-5; tentatively, D is TRBD1 (5 bases). The germline V and J ends were trimmed by 6 bases and 0 bases, with 9 bases remaining between them. Germline values: CDR1 MDHEN, CDR2 SYDVKM. The CDR3 covers 14 residues. CDR3 protein: CASRGGNSNQPQHF. CDR3 bases: TGTGCCAGCAGGGGGGGGAATAGCAATCAGCCCCAGCATTTT.

The gene calls are TRBV6-5 and TRBJ1-1; no definite D call. The germline CDR1 and CDR2 sequences are MNHEY and SVGAGI. Deletions cut 2 bases from V and 1 base from J, with 8 bases between. The length of the CDR3 is 14 residues. The CDR3 nucleotides are TGTGCCAGCAGTTACATCGAGGGGAACACTGAAGCTTTCTTT. It is translated as CASSYIEGNTEAFF.

The table lists this clonotype with many counts. The V gene is TRBV28, the J gene TRBJ2-7; unclear D gene. V was trimmed by 3 bases and J by 2 bases, leaving 8 bases between them. Per germline, CDR1 MDHEN and CDR2 SYDVKM. The CDR3 sequence is 13 residues long. CDR3 amino acids: CASSLQEPYEQYF. The CDR3 region has the DNA TGTGCCAGCAGTTTGCAGGAACCCTACGAGCAGTACTTC.

To note about this clonotype: A much larger clone lies one base from this, so it may be a read error. The CDR3 DNA is TGTGCCAGCACTCCAATGGCTAATGAAGAGACCCAGTACTTC. This encodes CASTPMANEETQYF. The chain joins TRBV28 to TRBJ2-5; no clear D gene. Looked up from germline, CDR1 is MDHEN and CDR2 is SYDVKM. Trimming took 7 bases from V and 3 from J, leaving 15 bases between them. The CDR3 totals 14 residues.

The chain links TRBV3-1 to TRBJ1-4, with D possibly matching TRBD1 (5 bases). The length of the CDR3 is 15 residues. V dropped 4 bases and J dropped 12 bases, with 21 bases sitting between them. Germline-derived CDR1 and CDR2 are LGHDT and YNNKEL (reference sequence). The chain's CDR3 is CASSPTGGGDRELFF. As DNA, the CDR3 is TGTGCCAGCAGCCCCACAGGTGGTGGGGATAGAGAACTGTTTTTT.

The V gene is TRBV30, the J gene TRBJ2-5; 11 bases are a match to TRBD2. The germline V gene encodes CDR1 GTSNPN and CDR2 SVGIG (reference sequence). CDR3 length: 15 residues. With V trimmed by 3 bases and J by 9 bases, 12 bases remained unmatched. CDR3 protein: CAWSRGLAGSVAQYF. The CDR3 coding sequence is TGTGCCTGGAGCCGAGGACTAGCGGGTTCCGTGGCCCAGTACTTC.

This clonotype was seen many times. The V gene is TRBV12-3 or TRBV12-4, the J gene TRBJ2-7; no reliable D call. Between the trimmed V and J ends, which lost 3 bases and 4 bases, there was a span of 10 bases. This CDR3 is built from 13 residues. The chain's CDR3 is CASSFPHIYEQYF. CDR3 sequence (DNA): TGTGCCAGCAGTTTTCCGCACATTTACGAGCAGTACTTC.

J is TRBJ1-1 and V is TRBV30; a possible D gene is TRBD1 (6 bases). The CDR3 covers 13 residues. Germline lookup yields CDR1 GTSNPN and CDR2 SVGIG (reference sequence). The V end lost 2 bases, the J end lost 3 bases, and 10 bases lay between the germline ends. DNA of the CDR3: TGTGCCTGGAGTAGGACAGTGGACACTGAAGCTTTCTTT. It specifies CAWSRTVDTEAFF.

The sample holds many counts of this clonotype. The chain has TRBV7-9 and TRBJ1-2; no definite D call. Germline CDR1 reads SEHNR; CDR2 reads FQNEAQ (reference sequence). The germline V and J ends were trimmed by 4 bases and 10 bases, with 10 bases remaining between them. The CDR3 has 11 amino acids. The CDR3: CASSWGTNYTF. The CDR3 DNA reads as TGTGCCAGCAGCTGGGGAACCAACTACACCTTC.

The J gene is TRBJ2-2, the V gene TRBV6-2 or TRBV6-3; TRBD2 matches at 10 bases. The CDR3 has 16 residues. V lost 7 bases to trimming and J lost 5 bases; unmatched junction nucleotides: 10. The V gene's germline CDR1 is MNHEY and CDR2 SVGEGT. CDR3 amino acids: CASTNSLAGVTGELFF. The CDR3 DNA reads as TGTGCCAGCACGAACTCCCTAGCGGGAGTTACCGGGGAGCTGTTTTTT.

A few counts support this clonotype. With a much larger clone just one base away, this may be a read error. The J gene is TRBJ1-2, the V gene TRBV7-9, with TRBD1 as a possible D gene (6 bases). This CDR3 spans 12 amino acids. V lost 2 bases to trimming and J lost 6 bases, with 7 bases between them. Germline V lookup: CDR1 SEHNR, CDR2 FQNEAQ (reference sequence). The CDR3 DNA sequence: TGTGCCAGCAGCTTATACAGGGATGGCTACACCTTC. This codes for CASSLYRDGYTF.

At least ten counts were recorded for this clonotype. The rearrangement links TRBV6-2 or TRBV6-3 to TRBJ1-1; no clear D gene. V gave up 0 bases and J gave up 4 bases, with 12 bases separating them. Germline CDR1 reads MNHEY; CDR2 reads SVGEGT. This CDR3 has 15 amino acids. The CDR3 DNA reads TGTGCCAGCAGTTACTCTGGAGGGCGGTCCACTGAAGCTTTCTTT. Its protein product is CASSYSGGRSTEAFF.

On this clonotype itself: Just one base apart from a much larger clone, this may be a read error. The V call is TRBV5-1, the J call TRBJ2-4; D is uncertain. The CDR3 has 13 amino acids. Germline loops: CDR1 SGHRS, CDR2 YFSETQ. Trimming took 1 base from V and 12 from J, leaving 14 bases between them. In DNA form, the CDR3 reads TGCGCCAGCAGCTTGTGGCGACGAGACACTCAGTACTTC. Protein sequence: CASSLWRRDTQYF. The full variable domain, its missing parts supplied by reference TRBV5-1 and TRBJ2-4, is KAGVTQTPRYLIKTRGQQVTLSCSPISGHRSVSWYQQTPGQGLQFLFEYFSETQRNKGNFPGRFSGRQFSNSRSEMNVSTLELGDSALYLCASSLWRRDTQYFGAGTRLSVL.

The genes are TRBV3-1 and TRBJ1-1; 9 nucleotides line up with TRBD1. The CDR3 sequence is 15 residues long. The germline gives CDR1 LGHDT, CDR2 YNNKEL (reference sequence). Unmatched junction bases numbered 7, after V lost 4 bases and J lost 4 bases. The CDR3 spells CASSRGQGSSTEAFF. CDR3 DNA sequence: TGTGCCAGCAGCCGAGGACAGGGGTCCAGCACTGAAGCTTTCTTT.